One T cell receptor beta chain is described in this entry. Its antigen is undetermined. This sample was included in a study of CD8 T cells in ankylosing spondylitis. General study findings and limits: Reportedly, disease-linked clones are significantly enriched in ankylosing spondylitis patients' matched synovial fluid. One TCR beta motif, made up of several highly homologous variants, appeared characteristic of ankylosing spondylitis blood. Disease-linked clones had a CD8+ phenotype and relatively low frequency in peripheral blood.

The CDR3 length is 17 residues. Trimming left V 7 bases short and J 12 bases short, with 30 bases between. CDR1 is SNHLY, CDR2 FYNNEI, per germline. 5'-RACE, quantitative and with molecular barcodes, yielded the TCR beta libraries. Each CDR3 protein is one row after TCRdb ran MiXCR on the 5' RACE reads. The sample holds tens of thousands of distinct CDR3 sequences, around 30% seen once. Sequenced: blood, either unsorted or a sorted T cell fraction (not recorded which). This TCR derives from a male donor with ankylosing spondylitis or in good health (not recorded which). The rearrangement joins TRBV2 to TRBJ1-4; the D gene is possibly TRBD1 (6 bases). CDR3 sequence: CASTNPGDWAEKGELFF. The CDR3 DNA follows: TGTGCCAGCACGAACCCCGGGGATTGGGCAGAGAAGGGGGAACTGTTTTTT.